Presented here are 26 T cell receptor beta chains from one specimen sequenced in a study of T cells in Graves' hyperthyroidism and ophthalmopathy. The source material, RNA transcripts, was used to amplify TCR beta CDR3 regions. First-round RT-PCR targeting the TCR CDR3 was performed with the HTBI primer set. TCRdb re-called the multiplex PCR reads with MiXCR, one entry per CDR3 protein. The sample lists around 620,000 distinct CDR3 sequences; about 45% were seen once. Sequencing used peripheral blood or thyroid tissue (not recorded which). The receptors stem from an adult woman with Graves' disease, either hyperthyroidism or ophthalmopathy (not recorded which).

This clonotype was recorded many times. The chain recombines TRBV12-3 or TRBV12-4 with TRBJ1-6; perhaps TRBD1 as D (5 bases). The CDR3 loop spans 15 amino acids. V lost 6 bases, J lost 7 bases, and 16 bases lay in between. In nucleotides, the CDR3 is TGTGCCAGCAGCCGGGCCGGGACGGCGAATTCACCCCTCCACTTT. This gives the protein CASSRAGTANSPLHF.

The gene calls are TRBV7-2 and TRBJ1-5; D is ambiguous. Germline CDR1 is SGHTA and CDR2 is FQGNSA. V was shortened by 1 base and J by 6 bases, with 7 bases between the two germline ends. The CDR3 is 13 amino acids. CDR3 sequence reads: CASSLEASQPQHF. The CDR3 DNA reads TGTGCCAGCAGCTTAGAGGCGTCTCAGCCCCAGCATTTT.

Concerning this clonotype: A much bigger clone sits one base away, suggesting this may be a read error. The chain has TRBV7-9 and TRBJ1-2; TRBD1 matches at 9 bases. The CDR3 loop spans 15 amino acids. The germline V gene encodes CDR1 SEHNR and CDR2 FQNEAQ (reference sequence). The CDR3 loop is CASSQPTGGAYGYTF. In DNA form, the CDR3 reads TGCGCCAGCAGCCAACCCACAGGGGGCGCCTATGGCTACACCTTC.

A remark on this clonotype: Sequence at one end of the junction differs from germline and may be a read error. This chain uses TRBV10-2 with TRBJ2-2, with TRBD1 matching over 9 bases. The CDR3 totals 17 residues. Germline V CDR1 and CDR2: WSHSY, SAAADI. The CDR3 is CASITSPGQGRTGELFF. The CDR3 DNA is TGTGCCAGCATTACATCTCCGGGACAGGGAAGGACCGGGGAGCTGTTTTTT.

The gene calls are TRBV5-1 and TRBJ2-2; no clear D. V lost 4 bases, J lost 2 bases, and 15 bases lay in between. Looked up from germline, CDR1 is SGHRS and CDR2 is YFSETQ. The CDR3 is made up of 16 amino acids. CDR3 loop: CASSPDGSGNTGELFF. The CDR3 DNA reads as TGCGCCAGCAGCCCGGACGGCTCTGGAAACACCGGGGAGCTGTTTTTT.

The chain has TRBV7-9 and TRBJ1-6, with D perhaps matching TRBD1 (6 bases). The CDR3 contains 15 residues. Germline CDR1 is SEHNR and CDR2 is FQNEAQ (reference sequence). The V end lost 3 bases, the J end lost 7 bases, and 13 bases lay between the germline ends. CDR3 residues: CASSFAGGPNSPLHF. CDR3 bases: TGTGCCAGCAGCTTCGCCGGGGGCCCAAATTCACCCCTCCACTTT.

With respect to this clonotype: A read error may produce the germline difference seen at one junction end. The chain uses TRBV7-9 and TRBJ2-7; 9 bases line up with TRBD1. There are 14 residues in the CDR3. The germline V gene encodes CDR1 SEHNR and CDR2 FQNEAQ (reference sequence). This CDR3 reads CASGTGSLSGELYF. DNA for the CDR3: TGTGCCAGCGGGACAGGGAGTCTGTCCGGGGAGCTGTACTTC. The whole variable domain, remainder taken from reference TRBV7-9 and TRBJ2-7, is DTGVSQNPRHKITKRGQNVTFRCDPISEHNRLYWYRQTLGQGPEFLTYFQNEAQLEKSRLLSDRFSAERPKGSFSTLEIQRTEQGDSAMYLCASGTGSLSGELYFGPGTRLTVT.

J is TRBJ2-7 and V is TRBV27; maybe TRBD2 (6 bases). V shed 5 bases and J shed 4 bases, with 15 bases lying between them. Germline values: CDR1 MNHEY, CDR2 SMNVEV (reference sequence). The CDR3 length is 14 residues. CDR3 bases: TGTGCCAGCAGTGCCGCGGGGACTCCTTACGAGCAGTACTTC. This sequence encodes CASSAAGTPYEQYF.

The table lists this clonotype with a few counts. This chain joins TRBV25-1 and TRBJ2-5; TRBD2 is a possible D gene (5 bases). Germline V lookup: CDR1 MGHDK, CDR2 SYGVNS. The V end lost 6 bases, the J end lost 2 bases, and 13 bases lay between the germline ends. CDR3 length: 14 amino acids. The CDR3 loop is CASSVAGRQETQYF. The DNA for the CDR3 is TGTGCCAGCAGCGTTGCGGGCAGGCAAGAGACCCAGTACTTC.

The genes are TRBV28 and TRBJ1-2; D is uncertain. CDR3 length equals 12 residues. Trimming cost V 8 bases and J 7 bases, with 14 bases left between them. Germline loops: CDR1 MDHEN, CDR2 SYDVKM. The CDR3 bases are TGTGCCAGCGGGCAGCGCCAGTTTGGCTACACCTTC. Its translation is CASGQRQFGYTF.

This clonotype has ten or more counts. The rearrangement links TRBV7-9 to TRBJ1-1; D call uncertain. The length of the CDR3 is 14 residues. The V end lost 5 bases, the J end lost 0 bases, and 10 bases lay between the germline ends. CDR1 and CDR2 from the germline V gene are SEHNR and FQNEAQ (reference sequence). CDR3 sequence: CASSDTTLNTEAFF. CDR3 bases: TGTGCCAGCAGCGATACGACTCTGAACACTGAAGCTTTCTTT. Based on the CDR3 plus reference TRBV7-9 and TRBJ1-1, the full variable domain is DTGVSQNPRHKITKRGQNVTFRCDPISEHNRLYWYRQTLGQGPEFLTYFQNEAQLEKSRLLSDRFSAERPKGSFSTLEIQRTEQGDSAMYLCASSDTTLNTEAFFGQGTRLTVV.

The sample holds many counts of this clonotype. This rearrangement joins TRBV7-8 to TRBJ1-4; tentatively, D is TRBD1 (6 bases). Trimming removed 5 bases at V and 7 bases at J, with 23 bases between. The CDR3 is 17 residues long. In germline, CDR1 is SGHVS, CDR2 FQNEAQ. CDR3 nucleotide sequence: TGTGCCAGCAGCCCACGACCTACAGGGTTCGCTGGTGAAAAACTGTTTTTT. Its translation: CASSPRPTGFAGEKLFF.

The genes are TRBV5-1 and TRBJ1-6; tentatively, D is TRBD1 (5 bases). Looked up from germline, CDR1 is SGHRS and CDR2 is YFSETQ. V lost 0 bases, J lost 9 bases, and 10 bases lay in between. The CDR3 loop spans 14 amino acids. CDR3: CASSLDTGRSPLHF. DNA for the CDR3: TGCGCCAGCAGCTTGGACACGGGGCGTTCACCCCTCCACTTT. The whole variable domain, remainder taken from reference TRBV5-1 and TRBJ1-6, is KAGVTQTPRYLIKTRGQQVTLSCSPISGHRSVSWYQQTPGQGLQFLFEYFSETQRNKGNFPGRFSGRQFSNSRSEMNVSTLELGDSALYLCASSLDTGRSPLHFGNGTRLTVT.

In regard to this clonotype: A much larger clonotype is one base distant, so this may be a read error. J is TRBJ2-2 and V is TRBV7-2, with 8 bases that match TRBD2. The CDR3 runs to 16 residues. Unmatched junction bases numbered 15, after V lost 11 bases and J lost 4 bases. Germline loops: CDR1 SGHTA, CDR2 FQGNSA. CDR3 loop: CAGTPGGLEGTGELFF. The DNA of the CDR3 is TGTGCCGGCACCCCTGGGGGACTAGAAGGCACCGGGGAGCTGTTTTTT.

The V and J genes are TRBV29-1 and TRBJ2-7; tentatively, D is TRBD1 or TRBD2 (5 bases each). Deletions cut 4 bases from V and 6 bases from J, with 13 bases between. CDR1 and CDR2 (germline): SQVTM, ANQGSEA. The CDR3 totals 12 residues. The CDR3 sequence is CSVGGAPSEQYF. The CDR3 DNA follows: TGCAGCGTTGGAGGGGCCCCTTCCGAGCAGTACTTC.

Ten or more counts support this clonotype. The V call is TRBV6-5, the J call TRBJ1-6, with 7 bases lining up with TRBD1. The trim removed 1 base at V and 7 bases at J, leaving 4 bases unmatched. The V gene's germline CDR1 is MNHEY and CDR2 SVGAGI. The CDR3 is 15 residues long. In nucleotides, the CDR3 is TGTGCCAGCAGTTACTGGGGACAGCAGAATTCACCCCTCCACTTT. As protein: CASSYWGQQNSPLHF.

The rearrangement uses TRBV9 and TRBJ1-2, with D tentatively TRBD1 (6 bases). The CDR3 runs 11 residues. CDR1 is SGDLS and CDR2 is YYNGEE in the germline V gene. V was trimmed by 0 bases and J by 12 bases, leaving 9 bases between them. The CDR3 bases are TGTGCCAGCAGCGTAGGAGGGGGAGACACCTTC. Encoded protein: CASSVGGGDTF. Full variable domain (remainder filled in from reference TRBV9 and TRBJ1-2): DSGVTQTPKHLITATGQRVTLRCSPRSGDLSVYWYQQSLDQGLQFLIQYYNGEERAKGNILERFSAQQFPDLHSELNLSSLELGDSALYFCASSVGGGDTFGSGTRLTVV.

In its sample, this clonotype was seen many times. The CDR3 loop reads CASSPGNRNTIYF. The CDR3 DNA follows: TGTGCCAGCAGCCCCGGGAACAGAAACACCATATATTTT. The V and J genes are TRBV7-9 and TRBJ1-3; D remains unclear. The CDR3 runs to 13 residues. Trimming shortened V by 5 bases and J by 5 bases, and 10 bases separated the two germline ends. In germline, CDR1 is SEHNR, CDR2 FQNEAQ (reference sequence).

This clonotype has a count of ten or more. The chain has TRBV4-1 and TRBJ2-2; D not resolved. The germline gives CDR1 MGHRA, CDR2 YSYEKL. The CDR3 totals 14 residues. V was shortened by 0 bases and J by 6 bases, with 8 bases between the two germline ends. CDR3 coding DNA: TGCGCCAGCAGCCAAGAGGGTCTTTCCGGGGAGCTGTTTTTT. Amino acid sequence: CASSQEGLSGELFF.

This clonotype was counted ten times or more. CDR3 sequence reads: CASSADTVGANVLTF. DNA of the CDR3: TGTGCCAGCTCGGCGGACACGGTTGGGGCCAACGTCCTGACTTTC. V gene TRBV18 combines with J gene TRBJ2-6, with D perhaps TRBD1 (5 bases). CDR1 is KGHSH and CDR2 is LQKENI in the germline V gene. The CDR3 spans 15 residues. Trimming took off 6 bases at V and 3 bases at J, with 12 bases between the two ends.

Many counts were recorded for this clonotype. V usage is TRBV2 and J usage is TRBJ1-1; D unresolved. The V gene's germline CDR1 is SNHLY and CDR2 FYNNEI. Trimming removed 0 bases at V and 1 base at J, with 3 bases between. The CDR3 has 13 amino acids. The DNA of the CDR3 is TGTGCCAGCAGTGAAGCCCGGAACACTGAAGCTTTCTTT. Translated, it gives CASSEARNTEAFF.

The chain joins TRBV20-1 to TRBJ2-2; tentatively, D is TRBD2 (5 bases). CDR1 is DFQATT and CDR2 is SNEGSKA in the germline V gene (reference sequence). The V end was cut by 4 bases, the J end by 1 base, with 10 bases between. CDR3 length: 14 amino acids. CDR3 in amino acids: CSANGNLNTGELFF. As DNA, the CDR3 is TGCAGTGCTAACGGGAACCTGAACACCGGGGAGCTGTTTTTT.

At least ten counts were recorded for this clonotype. The chain links TRBV5-1 to TRBJ2-7; TRBD2 might be the D (6 bases). The CDR3 runs 16 residues. The ends were cut back, 4 bases at V and 1 base at J, with 18 bases in the middle. Per germline, CDR1 SGHRS and CDR2 YFSETQ. The CDR3 loop is CASSPKLAQRSYEQYF. Here the CDR3 DNA reads TGCGCCAGCAGCCCAAAACTAGCTCAGAGATCCTACGAGCAGTACTTC. Complete variable domain (other parts from reference TRBV5-1 and TRBJ2-7): KAGVTQTPRYLIKTRGQQVTLSCSPISGHRSVSWYQQTPGQGLQFLFEYFSETQRNKGNFPGRFSGRQFSNSRSEMNVSTLELGDSALYLCASSPKLAQRSYEQYFGPGTRLTVT.

This clonotype was picked up one time. V gene TRBV29-1 combines with J gene TRBJ2-7; D gene unclear. Trimming removed 6 bases at V and 4 bases at J, with 16 bases between. Germline CDR1 SQVTM, CDR2 ANQGSEA. This CDR3 is built from 13 residues. The CDR3 nucleotides are TGCAGCGTAACGTACTACTCAAAATACGAGCAGTACTTC. The encoded protein is CSVTYYSKYEQYF.

CDR3 in DNA: TGCGCCAGCAGCTTGGATGGCAGTGCTAGACACAGTCAGAACACTGAAGCTTTCTTT. Protein sequence: CASSLDGSARHSQNTEAFF. The chain carries TRBV5-1 and TRBJ1-1; D remains unclear. CDR3 length: 19 residues. Trimming cost V 0 bases and J 1 base, with 22 bases left between them. CDR1 and CDR2 (germline): SGHRS, YFSETQ.

The CDR3 loop is CASSQGTINQPQHF. CDR3 DNA: TGTGCCAGCAGCCAAGGGACAATCAATCAGCCCCAGCATTTT. The V gene is TRBV7-2, the J gene TRBJ1-5; D is perhaps TRBD1 (6 bases). V was clipped by 5 bases and J by 3 bases, with 11 bases between them. Germline CDR1 SGHTA, CDR2 FQGNSA. The CDR3 contains 14 residues.